Listed below are T cell receptor beta chains from one sample, sequenced in a study of regulatory and conventional T cells in RAG deficiency. Profiling relied on immunoSEQ multiplex PCR, and the TCRdb table lists in-frame clones only, not all of them. This table has tens of thousands of clones, about 89% appearing once. These sequences were also reported in another study, on regulatory T cells.

Sequenced: CD8+ T cells sorted from blood. The receptors derive from a human donor in good health. The CDR3 runs from the conserved cysteine through the conserved F or W.

J,V,CDR3
TRBJ1-1,TRBV4-1,CASSRDRGPEAFF
-,TRBV10-3,CANTRGPNYEQYF
TRBJ1-2,TRBV28,CASTDRALGFGYTF
TRBJ2-5,TRBV6-6,CASSYSTGGIETQYF
TRBJ2-5,TRBV28,CASSYGLVGTQYF
TRBJ2-1,TRBV6-5,CASSYSGDSYNEQFF
TRBJ1-6,TRBV9,CASSVESENSPLHF
TRBJ1-2,TRBV5-6,CASSPVLEGYGYTF
TRBJ1-2,TRBV6-5,CASSYAAGGVYGYTF
TRBJ2-3,TRBV5-1,CASSFSGRTDTQYF
TRBJ2-7,TRBV5-1,CASSGKGEQYF
TRBJ2-1,TRBV11-2,CASSSGTSAYNEQFF
TRBJ2-1,TRBV2,CASRPHGDSFGSEQFF
TRBJ2-4,TRBV4-1,CASSHNGQGHIQYF
TRBJ2-1,TRBV29-1,CSVGEQLSYNEQFF
TRBJ2-1,TRBV4-1,CASSHPQGGGPPEQFF
TRBJ2-3,TRBV18,CASSPTQGYSTDTQYF
TRBJ1-1,TRBV7-9,CASSPARESEAFF
TRBJ2-5,TRBV2,CASGGGGLQETQYF
TRBJ1-5,TRBV6-1,CASRPTGNSNQPQHF
TRBJ1-6,TRBV30,CAWSAGGSYNSPLHF
TRBJ2-1,TRBV9,CASSVDDGWTGRVNNEQFF
TRBJ2-7,TRBV14,CASSQNYFGTAVNF
TRBJ1-1,TRBV5-1,CASSFYLTGGGTEAFF
TRBJ1-1,TRBV27,CASSFAGTGNTEAFF
TRBJ1-1,TRBV7-6,CASSLKLRTADTTEAFF
TRBJ1-2,TRBV23-1,CASSQSLTGVGYTF
TRBJ2-5,TRBV30,CAWSSWGRETQYF
TRBJ2-3,TRBV19,CASSDPTGTGGWTDTQYF
TRBJ2-5,TRBV10-1,CASSGPGQETQYF
TRBJ1-3,TRBV6-1,CASSVEWSGNTIYF
TRBJ2-1,TRBV30,CAWSVLAGQYNEQFF
TRBJ2-7,TRBV11-2,CASSPAGTGNREQYF
TRBJ1-5,TRBV27,CASSLGGAHQPQHF
TRBJ2-2,TRBV19,CASRETAVGELFF
TRBJ1-5,TRBV6-4,CASSEQGGNQPQHF
TRBJ2-1,TRBV27,CASKAGGKNEQFF
TRBJ2-1,TRBV6-5,CASSYAGSGAYSEQFF
TRBJ2-2,TRBV27,CASSLSSGGTGELFF
TRBJ1-2,TRBV5-4,CASSLSSQGNYGYTF
TRBJ1-2,TRBV29-1,CSVARPGAVGYTF
-,TRBV5-6,CASSKGPDGEQYF
TRBJ2-5,TRBV6-1,CASSERDPGETQYF
TRBJ2-1,TRBV6-1,CASGEVGYNEQFF
TRBJ1-6,TRBV7-2,CASSLGGDSYNSPLHF
TRBJ2-1,TRBV5-1,CASSLSPFVSSGEGQFF
TRBJ2-3,TRBV28,CASSPVRLSTDTQYF
TRBJ1-1,TRBV5-4,CASSLSYGNTEAFF
TRBJ2-5,TRBV7-2,CASSLDRGEETQYF
TRBJ2-7,TRBV5-1,CASSSGNEQYF